This paragraph reports one TCR beta chain. What it recognizes is unknown. Treatment here: roughly ten-day PBMC culture with coronavirus spike peptide pools or control peptides (ViraFEST assay). Expanded clonotypes were found by TCR sequencing after peptide-pool stimulation (ViraFEST). The source of the sample is a study of vaccination and CD4 T cells after COVID-19. In the study overall: Every participant was given two doses of BNT162b2 or mRNA-1273 vaccine. From HCoV-229E, HCoV-OC43, HCoV-NL63 and SARS-CoV-2, overlapping spike peptides were used to stimulate the cells.

V lost 8 bases, J lost 3 bases, and 17 bases lay in between. There are 15 residues in the CDR3. Per germline, CDR1 MNHNS and CDR2 SASEGT. With the Oncomine TCR Beta short-read assay, DNA from cultured CD4+ T cells was sequenced. TCRdb analysed the PCR reads with MiXCR anew, one entry per CDR3 protein. The table has about 9,200 distinct CDR3 sequences, over 45% seen once. The source material was CD4+ T cells from blood, cultured in vitro. The V call is TRBV6-1, the J call TRBJ1-5; D is possibly TRBD1 (5 bases). The TCR was taken from a human donor who had recovered from COVID-19. The CDR3 region has the DNA TGTGCCAGCCAAGGCCTTGCAGGGAACAATCAGCCCCAGCATTTT. Translation: CASQGLAGNNQPQHF.